This record concerns one T cell receptor beta chain sequence. Its antigen is not identified. The record originates from a study of identical twins. Study findings and constraints: The presence of invariant MAIT and iNKT cells could partly confound analyses of zero-insertion sequences.

Using its own MiXCR run on the 5' RACE reads, TCRdb lists one record per CDR3 protein. The profile covers about 520,000 distinct CDR3 sequences, with approximately 22% appearing a single time and around 1% taken by the ten largest. CDR1 DFQATT and CDR2 SNEGSKA come from the germline V gene (reference sequence). V lost 7 bases and J lost 3, with 16 bases in between. The CDR3 is made up of 13 amino acids. These sequences were also reported in another study, on T cells expressing NK-cell markers. That report notes: In sorted CD3+CD56+NKG2C+, CD3+CD56+NKG2C- and CD3+CD56-NKG2C+ T cells, TCR beta repertoires were obtained. An anti-gamma-delta TCR antibody restricted sorting to alpha-beta TCR T cells in several experiments.

The sample was CD4+ T cells sorted from blood. The J gene is TRBJ2-7, the V gene TRBV20-1, with D maybe TRBD1 (5 bases). The TCR sequence derives from a woman younger than 30 in good health. The CDR3 loop is CSGRTFSNYEQYF. CDR3 coding DNA: TGCAGTGGGCGGACATTCTCTAACTACGAGCAGTACTTC.